One sample yielded the 9 T cell receptor beta chains listed below, sequenced in a study of blood T cell repertoires in COVID-19. Sequenced by immunoSEQ multiplex PCR; TCRdb stores in-frame clones only, minus some. The profile shows hundreds of thousands of clones, around nine tenths of them singletons. The source material was PBMCs or T cells enriched from blood (not recorded which). These receptor sequences come from a woman aged 50 to 65 who had recovered from COVID-19.

This clone has a single count. The genes are TRBV2 and TRBJ2-2; 9 bases align to TRBD2. Germline V gives CDR1 SNHLY, CDR2 FYNNEI. V shed 8 bases and J 5 bases; nucleotides not matched to a gene: 9. The CDR3 sequence is 15 residues long. The CDR3, as DNA: TGTGCCAGCCTCCCTAGCGGGGTTTTAACCGGGGAGCTGTTTTTT. Residues: CASLPSGVLTGELFF.

The chain has TRBV30 and TRBJ1-3; D uncertain. The V and J ends lost 0 bases and 0 bases respectively, with 3 bases between them. This CDR3 comprises 13 residues. The germline V gene encodes CDR1 GTSNPN and CDR2 SVGIG (reference sequence). The CDR3 DNA reads as TGTGCCTGGAGTGTATACTCTGGAAACACCATATATTTT. Amino acid sequence: CAWSVYSGNTIYF.

The chain combines TRBV28 with TRBJ1-1; D uncertain. V was shortened by 2 bases and J by 2 bases, with 9 bases between the two germline ends. The CDR3 runs to 14 residues. The germline gives CDR1 MDHEN, CDR2 SYDVKM. For the CDR3, the DNA is TGTGCCAGCAGTTTAGGGCAGTTCAACACTGAAGCTTTCTTT. Encoded protein: CASSLGQFNTEAFF.

The chain carries TRBV18 and TRBJ1-4; TRBD1 is a possible D gene (5 bases). This CDR3 spans 13 amino acids. V shed 2 bases and J shed 5 bases, with 6 bases lying between them. Germline loops: CDR1 KGHSH, CDR2 LQKENI. The CDR3 here is CASSPNRNEKLFF. As DNA, the CDR3 is TGTGCCAGCTCACCAAACAGGAATGAAAAACTGTTTTTT.

The chain employs TRBV6-2 or TRBV6-3 and TRBJ1-5; 7 bases match TRBD1. Germline V CDR1 and CDR2: MNHEY, SVGEGT. The V segment lost 4 bases and the J segment 4 bases; nucleotides outside the gene matches: 13. There are 17 residues in the CDR3. CDR3 residues: CASSSKFDRVGNQPQHF. DNA for the CDR3: TGTGCCAGCAGTTCGAAATTTGACAGGGTTGGAAATCAGCCCCAGCATTTT.

This chain connects TRBV19 to TRBJ2-2, with 8 bases matching TRBD1. V shed 5 bases and J 3 bases; nucleotides not matched to a gene: 20. The CDR3 spans 20 residues. CDR1 and CDR2 from the germline V gene are LNHDA and SQIVND (reference sequence). For the CDR3, the DNA is TGTGCCAGTAGTCAGATCAGGGGGCTCAATCGCCGCGCATACACCGGGGAGCTGTTTTTT. Translating it yields CASSQIRGLNRRAYTGELFF.

V and J are TRBV12-3 or TRBV12-4 and TRBJ2-7; 10 bases fit TRBD1. Unmatched junction bases numbered 4, after V lost 9 bases and J lost 2 bases. This CDR3 comprises 13 residues. CDR3 amino acids: CASCGQGAYEQYF. CDR3 nucleotide sequence: TGTGCCAGTTGCGGACAGGGGGCCTACGAGCAGTACTTC.

The genes are TRBV7-2 and TRBJ2-3, with a weak D call TRBD2 (7 bases). The CDR3 contains 15 residues. V was cut by 0 bases and J by 5 bases, with 12 bases left in between. Germline values: CDR1 SGHTA, CDR2 FQGNSA. CDR3 coding DNA: TGTGCCAGCAGCTTAGCGGGGGGGCCTGGAGATACGCAGTATTTT. This translates into CASSLAGGPGDTQYF. The whole variable domain, remainder taken from reference TRBV7-2 and TRBJ2-3, is GAGVSQSPSNKVTEKGKDVELRCDPISGHTALYWYRQSLGQGLEFLIYFQGNSAPDKSGLPSDRFSAERTGGSVSTLTIQRTQQEDSAVYLCASSLAGGPGDTQYFGPGTRLTVL.

This clone was detected a few times. This chain connects TRBV10-3 to TRBJ2-5, with TRBD2 matching 9 bases. V trimming: 6 bases; J trimming: 4 bases; junction bases outside the gene matches: 6. CDR3 length: 14 residues. CDR1 is ENHRY and CDR2 is SYGVKD in the germline V gene. The CDR3 DNA follows: TGTGCCATCAGGGCGACACTAGCGGGAGAGACCCAGTACTTC. Translating gives CAIRATLAGETQYF.